The clone carrying this T cell receptor beta chain was detected ten times or more. Its cognate antigen is unknown. This sample's time point: longitudinal time-point 2. The unsorted libraries had their origin in 2 million PBMCs stored at -80 C. The data originate from a study of neurological immune-mediated disorders. Overall study results and limits: None of the CDR3 amino acid sequences of expanded clones were shared across subjects, and this suggested private repertoires in all groups. Neither clinical nor MRI features showed any association with the multiple sclerosis repertoire cluster, and the authors stated that larger cohorts are needed.

TCRdb re-derived calls from the 5' RACE reads in MiXCR, one entry per CDR3 protein. The data show some 87,000 distinct CDR3 sequences, 4.5% to 7.5% seen once. In germline, CDR1 is LGHDT, CDR2 YNNKEL (reference sequence). Trimming took 1 base from V and 6 from J; bases not matched to a gene: 8. The CDR3 loop spans 18 amino acids. Input material: PBMCs. This receptor was taken from a woman aged 55-70 years with multiple sclerosis. This rearrangement joins TRBV3-1 to TRBJ2-1, with 14 bases identical to TRBD2. The CDR3 protein is CASSQGFGLAGGFNEQFF. CDR3 in DNA: TGTGCCAGCAGCCAAGGCTTCGGACTAGCGGGGGGCTTCAATGAGCAGTTCTTC.